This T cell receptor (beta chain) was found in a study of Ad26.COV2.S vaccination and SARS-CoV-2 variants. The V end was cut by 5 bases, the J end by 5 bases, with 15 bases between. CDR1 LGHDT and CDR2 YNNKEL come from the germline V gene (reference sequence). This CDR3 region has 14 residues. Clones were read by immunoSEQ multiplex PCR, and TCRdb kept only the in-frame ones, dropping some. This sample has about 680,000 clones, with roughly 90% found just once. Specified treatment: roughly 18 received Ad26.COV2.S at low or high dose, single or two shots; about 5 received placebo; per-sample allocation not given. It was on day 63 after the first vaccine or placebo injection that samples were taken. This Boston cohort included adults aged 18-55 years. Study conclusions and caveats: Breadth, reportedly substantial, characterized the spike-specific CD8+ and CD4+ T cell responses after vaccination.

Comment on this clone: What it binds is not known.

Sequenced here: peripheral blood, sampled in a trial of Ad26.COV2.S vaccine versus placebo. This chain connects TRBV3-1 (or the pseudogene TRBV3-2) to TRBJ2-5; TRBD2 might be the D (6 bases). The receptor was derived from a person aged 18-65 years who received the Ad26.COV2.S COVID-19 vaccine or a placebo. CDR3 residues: CASSSREMKETQYF. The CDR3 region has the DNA TGTGCCAGCAGCTCCCGGGAGATGAAGGAGACCCAGTACTTC.